This paragraph reports one T cell receptor (beta chain). Its antigen is unidentified. This entry is derived from a study of T cell repertoires in cytomegalovirus infection. Study context: Both recently identified HLA-C-restricted and well-studied HLA-B-restricted CMV epitopes were used in the study.

The V gene's germline CDR1 is SGHDN and CDR2 FVKESK. The CDR3 length is 17 residues. Trimming left V 3 bases short and J 0 bases short, with 15 bases between. TCRdb re-called the reads through MiXCR, storing one row per CDR3 protein. The table records approximately 300,000 distinct CDR3 sequences, 25% to 35% of them present only once. Here the sequenced sample was cultured PBMCs, taken from culture after CMV antigen stimulation. The sequence was obtained from a human donor in good health (CMV status not recorded). Some clones in this sample may be carry-over from other donors' samples. The chain combines TRBV14 with TRBJ2-1; D tentatively reads TRBD1 or TRBD2 (5 bases each). CDR3 sequence reads: CASSHSRRDLSYNEQFF. CDR3 nucleotide sequence: TGTGCCAGCAGCCACTCAAGACGGGACCTCTCCTACAATGAGCAGTTCTTC.